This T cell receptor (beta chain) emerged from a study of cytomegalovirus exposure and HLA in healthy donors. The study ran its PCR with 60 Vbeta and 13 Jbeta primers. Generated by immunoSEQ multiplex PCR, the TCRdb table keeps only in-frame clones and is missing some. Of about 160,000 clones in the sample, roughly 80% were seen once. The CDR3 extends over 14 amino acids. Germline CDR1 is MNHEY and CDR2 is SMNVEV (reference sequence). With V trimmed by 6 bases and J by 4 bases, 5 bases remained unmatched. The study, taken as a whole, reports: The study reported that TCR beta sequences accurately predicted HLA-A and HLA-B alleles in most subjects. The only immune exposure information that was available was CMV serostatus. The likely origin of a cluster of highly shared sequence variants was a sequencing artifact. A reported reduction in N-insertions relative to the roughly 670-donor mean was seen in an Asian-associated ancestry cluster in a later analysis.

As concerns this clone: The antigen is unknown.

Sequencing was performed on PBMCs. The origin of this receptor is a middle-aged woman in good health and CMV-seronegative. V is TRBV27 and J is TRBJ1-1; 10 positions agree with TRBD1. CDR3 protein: CASSRWDRGTEAFF. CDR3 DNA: TGTGCCAGCAGCCGGTGGGACAGGGGCACTGAAGCTTTCTTT.